The rows below give T cell receptor beta chains drawn from one sample of a study of metastatic and nonmetastatic thyroid tumors. TCRdb re-called clones from the PCR reads using MiXCR. Altogether about 92,000 clones are present, more than 13% being singletons, with the ten largest covering roughly 3.9%. The sequenced material came from blood. Source of these receptors: a female donor with papillary thyroid cancer or a benign thyroid nodule (not recorded which). Some clones in this sample may be carry-over from other donors' samples. Each CDR3 is given with its conserved first and last residue. The D gene is left open where the match is weak. Where a row states a size, it is once, few, many or the class of an expanded clone; other rows omit it.

length,J,D,size,V,CDR3,DNA
11,TRBJ2-7,.,few,TRBV28,CASRESSEQYF,TGTGCCAGCAGAGAGAGCTCCGAGCAGTACTTC
15,TRBJ2-7,TRBD1,many,TRBV14,CASSQDGTVSYEQYF,TGTGCCAGCAGCCAGGACGGGACAGTTTCCTACGAGCAGTACTTC
11,TRBJ1-1,.,many,TRBV28,CASSSGEKAFF,TGTGCCAGCAGTTCTGGGGAGAAAGCTTTCTTT
14,TRBJ2-1,.,.,TRBV11-2,CASSLGTAINEQFF,TGTGCCAGCAGCTTAGGGACCGCGATCAACGAGCAGTTCTTC
17,TRBJ1-5,TRBD1,many,TRBV19,CASSPSPGGPSNQPQHF,TGTGCCAGTAGTCCTTCCCCAGGGGGCCCAAGCAATCAGCCCCAGCATTTT
14,TRBJ1-1,.,many,TRBV19,CASRSTATRAEAFF,TGTGCCAGCAGATCTACAGCGACCAGGGCTGAAGCTTTCTTT
14,TRBJ2-5,TRBD2,many,TRBV28,CASSLAGGRETQYF,TGTGCCAGCAGTTTAGCGGGGGGGCGGGAGACCCAGTACTTC
11,TRBJ2-1,.,many,TRBV18,CASSPMGEQFF,TGTGCCAGCTCACCTATGGGGGAGCAGTTCTTC
17,TRBJ1-5,TRBD1,once,TRBV4-2,CASRDGQVLTRNQPQHF,TGTGCCAGCAGAGATGGACAGGTCCTAACGAGAAATCAGCCCCAGCATTTT
15,TRBJ2-7,.,medium-sized,TRBV2,CASSDPRDASYEQYF,TGTGCCAGCAGTGATCCCCGGGACGCGTCCTACGAGCAGTACTTC
10,TRBJ1-1,.,many,TRBV7-9,CASGGTEAFF,TGTGCCAGCGGGGGTACGGAAGCTTTCTTT
16,TRBJ1-5,.,.,TRBV28,CASSSPWTVYNQPQHF,TGTGCCAGCAGTTCCCCGTGGACAGTTTACAATCAGCCCCAGCATTTT
11,TRBJ1-1,.,many,TRBV20-1,CSASSRVEAFF,TGCAGTGCTAGTTCTAGAGTTGAAGCTTTCTTT
14,TRBJ2-7,.,many,TRBV14,CASSLYLRAYEQYF,TGTGCCAGCAGCCTTTACCTGAGGGCCTACGAGCAGTACTTC
14,TRBJ1-1,.,.,TRBV4-2,CASSQNWDNTEAFF,TGTGCCAGCAGCCAAAATTGGGATAACACTGAAGCTTTCTTT
16,TRBJ2-7,.,many,TRBV5-6,CASTLEIGQEPYEQYF,TGTGCCAGCACCTTGGAGATAGGTCAGGAGCCCTACGAGCAGTACTTC
13,TRBJ2-7,.,many,TRBV11-2,CASSLGQGHEQYF,TGTGCCAGCAGCTTAGGGCAGGGCCACGAGCAGTACTTC
15,TRBJ2-2,.,many,TRBV3-1,CASSPRSGYTGELFF,TGTGCCAGCAGCCCCCGATCCGGATACACCGGGGAGCTGTTTTTT
14,TRBJ2-4,TRBD1,many,TRBV28,CASSHRGVEHIQYF,TGTGCCAGCAGTCACAGGGGCGTTGAACACATTCAGTACTTC
15,TRBJ2-7,.,many,TRBV7-2,CASSLDGGGGYEQYF,TGTGCCAGCAGCTTAGACGGCGGGGGCGGATACGAGCAGTACTTC
14,TRBJ1-1,.,many,TRBV5-1,CASSLGLRGTEAFF,TGCGCCAGCAGCCTAGGCCTCCGGGGCACTGAAGCTTTCTTT
18,TRBJ1-3,.,.,TRBV15,CATSRDWVTLPLGNTIYF,TGTGCCACCAGCAGAGATTGGGTGACGCTTCCCCTAGGAAACACCATATATTTT
14,TRBJ1-1,.,many,TRBV5-1,CASSLASLGREAFF,TGCGCCAGCAGCTTGGCCAGTTTAGGACGTGAAGCTTTCTTT
15,TRBJ2-5,TRBD2,many,TRBV7-8,CASSTVRGGRETQYF,TGTGCCAGCAGCACCGTCCGGGGGGGGCGAGAGACCCAGTACTTC
16,TRBJ1-3,.,few,TRBV6-2/TRBV6-3,CASSYTRAAGGNTIHF,TGTGCCAGCAGTTACACACGAGCGGCGGGAGGAAACACCATACATTTT
16,TRBJ1-5,.,few,TRBV12-3/TRBV12-4,CASGLGTGLSNQPQHF,TGTGCCAGCGGTTTAGGTACAGGGCTTAGCAATCAGCCCCAGCATTTT
15,TRBJ2-7,.,many,TRBV6-2/TRBV6-3,CASSYEAALLDEQYF,TGTGCCAGCAGTTACGAGGCCGCTCTCCTCGACGAGCAGTACTTC
14,TRBJ2-7,.,many,TRBV5-1,CASSLEGTPYEQYF,TGCGCCAGCAGCTTAGAAGGGACTCCCTACGAGCAGTACTTC
15,TRBJ1-4,.,few,TRBV9,CASSLAGIRGEKLFF,TGTGCCAGCAGCCTAGCAGGGATACGAGGCGAAAAACTGTTTTTT